This TCR beta chain comes out of a study of cytomegalovirus exposure and HLA in healthy donors. Overall study results and limits: The study listed 150 to 200 cytomegalovirus-associated TCR beta chains.

The ends were cut back, 5 bases at V and 6 bases at J, with 8 bases in the middle. There are 13 residues in the CDR3. CDR1 is SEHNR and CDR2 is FQNEAQ in the germline V gene (reference sequence). Notes on this clone: The antigen is unknown.

PCR primers comprised 60 Vbeta and 13 Jbeta primers. Method: immunoSEQ multiplex PCR; TCRdb's copy keeps in-frame clones and lacks some. The sample includes over 150,000 clones, approximately 80% of them seen just once. This sequence was found in a man in his late teens or twenties in good health and CMV-seronegative. The sample consisted of PBMCs. The chain is built from TRBV7-9 and TRBJ1-6; weak D call: TRBD1 (5 bases). DNA for the CDR3: TGTGCCAGCAGCGACAGACTTAATTCACCCCTCCACTTT. It specifies CASSDRLNSPLHF.